Sequencing of this T cell receptor beta chain was carried out in a study of cytomegalovirus exposure and HLA in healthy donors. Study-level findings and limits: It was confirmed in vitro that a few of the CMV-associated chains were specific for CMV antigens. The productive fraction for most TCR beta V segments was about 90% or about 30% in an earlier analysis. The investigators catalogued 164 TCR beta chains as cytomegalovirus-associated.

Comment on this clone: Its antigen is unknown.

The PCR ran on 60 Vbeta and 13 Jbeta primers. Here immunoSEQ multiplex PCR was the method, and the copy in TCRdb shows in-frame clones only, minus some. The repertoire includes about 190,000 clones, 86% of them detected once, and approximately 0.31% sits in the top ten. The CDR3 extends over 14 amino acids. Germline V gene lookup returns CDR1 MGHDK and CDR2 SYGVNS. V was trimmed by 8 bases and J by 2 bases, leaving 12 bases between them. V usage is TRBV25-1 and J usage is TRBJ2-2, with a possible D match to TRBD2 (7 bases). The origin of this receptor is a woman in her thirties in good health and CMV-seronegative. The specimen was PBMCs. DNA of the CDR3: TGTGCCAGCGGGAGGGACACTAACACCGGGGAGCTGTTTTTT. It encodes CASGRDTNTGELFF.